Sequencing of this TCR beta chain was carried out in a study of CD8 T cells in Susac syndrome. Broader study findings: Regarding the TCR sequencing and HLA analysis, the study admitted that a relatively small number of individuals were involved.

Turning to this clonotype: What it binds is unknown.

In blood CD8+ and CD4+ T cells, TCR beta underwent sequencing. The TEMRA cells underwent FACS enrichment, while the CD8+ and CD4+ T cells underwent negative isolation. The CDR3 contains 16 residues. The ends were cut back, 3 bases at V and 2 bases at J, with 16 bases in the middle. CDR1 and CDR2 from the germline V gene are MGHRA and YSYEKL. RNA in amounts of roughly 0.5 to 1 ug was reverse transcribed with random hexamers. Amplification of TCR beta CDR3 used immunoSEQ multiplex PCR across 54 Vbeta and 13 Jbeta. TCRdb processed the immunoSEQ multiplex PCR reads anew with MiXCR; each CDR3 protein has one entry. The sample records 65,000 to 80,000 distinct CDR3 sequences, roughly 90% being singletons.

This chain connects TRBV4-1 to TRBJ1-1; perhaps TRBD1 as D (5 bases). Sequencing was performed on CD8+ T cells from PBMCs. The clonotype was recovered from a human donor with multiple sclerosis. As DNA, the CDR3 is TGCGCCAGCAGCCACAAGGACACCCTTATTAACACTGAAGCTTTCTTT. Protein sequence: CASSHKDTLINTEAFF.